The clone carrying this TCR beta chain appeared once. Its target is unknown. The CDR3 covers 16 residues. Per germline, CDR1 SGHDN and CDR2 FVKESK. The trim removed 5 bases at V and 9 bases at J, leaving 14 bases unmatched. The data are from a study of cytomegalovirus exposure and HLA in healthy donors. Points from the study as a whole: A missense DCLRE1C variant was associated with V- and J-gene trimming of TCR beta chains in a later analysis, and an independent cohort replicated the association. Reportedly, TCR beta sequences accurately predicted HLA-A and HLA-B alleles in most subjects. In vitro assays verified that a few CMV-associated chains recognized CMV antigens specifically.

The study ran its PCR with 60 Vbeta and 13 Jbeta primers. Sequenced by immunoSEQ multiplex PCR; TCRdb stores in-frame clones only, minus some. The sample contains fewer than 140,000 clones, around 76% of which appear only once. The chain combines TRBV14 with TRBJ2-5; TRBD2 matches at 11 bases. The sample was PBMCs. The clonotype was recovered from a woman aged 50 to 60 in good health and CMV-seropositive. CDR3 sequence (DNA): TGTGCCAGCAGCTTAGCGGGGGGGCCGATTGAGGCGCCCCAGTACTTC. The encoded protein is CASSLAGGPIEAPQYF.